Below, one T cell receptor (beta chain) is given with its context. The CDR3 runs to 14 residues. Germline loops: CDR1 SGHNT, CDR2 YYREEE (reference sequence). The V end was cut by 4 bases, the J end by 6 bases, with 17 bases between. How the authors handled the data: Amplified reference gene primers provided the basis for estimating nucleated cell counts. Assay: immunoSEQ multiplex PCR; the TCRdb copy retains only in-frame clones and omits some. D and trimming come from the DNA, and the V and J calls and clone size come from that table. The sample has around 140,000 clones; roughly 86% are singletons. This sample is drawn from a study of blood T cell repertoires in COVID-19. Study in general: The study drew acute and convalescent COVID-19 samples from the United States, Italy and Spain. T cells, B-cell-depleted T cells, or PBMCs supplied cDNA or gDNA.

The sample comprised peripheral blood. The V gene is TRBV5-4, the J gene TRBJ2-7; D is unresolved. The source of this sequence is a man between 70 and 80 years old with acute or convalescent COVID-19. The CDR3 nucleotides read TGTGCCAGCAGCCCACGCCCAACCCGGTCCGAGCAGTACTTC. This encodes CASSPRPTRSEQYF.